This T cell receptor beta chain was identified during a study of human T cells and chemical hapten exposure. Between the trimmed V and J ends, which lost 5 bases and 12 bases, there was a span of 23 bases. The CDR3 consists of 15 residues. Germline CDR1 LNHDA, CDR2 SQIVND (reference sequence). TCRdb reanalysed the RACE reads using MiXCR and keeps one entry per CDR3 protein. The sample yields roughly 110,000 distinct CDR3 sequences, 12% seen once. Documented time point: pre-sensitization, week 0. Treatment defined: therapeutic diphenylcyclopropenone sensitization with weekly scalp DPC. The sequencing here drew on whole blood, taken in connection with sensitization to the hapten diphenylcyclopropenone (DPC). The TCR was taken from a woman aged 50 to 60 with alopecia areata. Some clones in this sample may be carry-over from other donors' samples. This chain connects TRBV19 to TRBJ2-1; unclear D gene. CDR3 amino acids: CASSREVRTLKGQFF. CDR3 in DNA: TGTGCCAGTAGTCGAGAGGTCAGGACCCTCAAAGGGCAGTTCTTC.